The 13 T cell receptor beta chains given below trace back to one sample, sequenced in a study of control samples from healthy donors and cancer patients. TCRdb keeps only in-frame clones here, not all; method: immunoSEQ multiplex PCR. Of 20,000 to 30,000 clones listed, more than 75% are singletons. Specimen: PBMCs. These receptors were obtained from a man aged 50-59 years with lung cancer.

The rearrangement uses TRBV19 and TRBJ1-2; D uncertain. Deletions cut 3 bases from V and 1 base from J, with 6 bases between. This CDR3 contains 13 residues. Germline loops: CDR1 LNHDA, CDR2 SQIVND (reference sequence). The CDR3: CASSMNGNYGYTF. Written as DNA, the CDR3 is TGTGCCAGTAGTATGAATGGTAACTATGGCTACACCTTC.

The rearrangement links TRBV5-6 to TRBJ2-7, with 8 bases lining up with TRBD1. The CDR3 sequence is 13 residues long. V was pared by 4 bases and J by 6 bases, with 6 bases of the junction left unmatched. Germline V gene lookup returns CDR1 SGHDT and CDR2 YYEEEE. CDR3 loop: CASSGQGVGEQYF. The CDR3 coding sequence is TGTGCCAGCAGCGGACAGGGAGTCGGCGAGCAGTACTTC.

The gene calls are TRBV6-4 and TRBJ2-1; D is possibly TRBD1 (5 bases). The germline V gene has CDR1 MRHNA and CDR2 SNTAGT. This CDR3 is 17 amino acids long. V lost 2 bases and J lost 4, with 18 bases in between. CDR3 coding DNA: TGTGCCAGCAGTGACGTGGCAGGCAGGGCCACGTACAATGAGCAGTTCTTC. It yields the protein CASSDVAGRATYNEQFF.

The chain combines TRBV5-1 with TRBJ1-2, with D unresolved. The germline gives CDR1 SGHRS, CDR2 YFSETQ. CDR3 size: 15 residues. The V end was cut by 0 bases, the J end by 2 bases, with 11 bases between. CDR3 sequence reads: CASSLEPFLNYGYTF. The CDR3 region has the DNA TGCGCCAGCAGCTTGGAACCTTTTTTAAACTATGGCTACACCTTC.

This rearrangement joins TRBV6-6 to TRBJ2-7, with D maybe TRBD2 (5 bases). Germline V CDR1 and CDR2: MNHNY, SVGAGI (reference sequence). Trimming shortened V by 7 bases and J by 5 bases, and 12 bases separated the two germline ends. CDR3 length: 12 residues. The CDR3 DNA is TGTGCCAGCACCCCCTCGCGGGACGAGCAGTACTTC. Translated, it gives CASTPSRDEQYF.

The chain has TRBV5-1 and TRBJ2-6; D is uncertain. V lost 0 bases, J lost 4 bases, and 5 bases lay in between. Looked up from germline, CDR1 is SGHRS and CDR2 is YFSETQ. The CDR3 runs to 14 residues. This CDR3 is CASSLVAGANVLTF. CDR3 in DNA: TGCGCCAGCAGCTTGGTCGCGGGGGCCAACGTCCTGACTTTC.

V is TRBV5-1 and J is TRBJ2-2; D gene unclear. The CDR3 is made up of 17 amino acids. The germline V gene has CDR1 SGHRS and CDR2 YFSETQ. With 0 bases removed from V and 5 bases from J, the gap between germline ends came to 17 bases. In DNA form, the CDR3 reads TGCGCCAGCAGCTTGGCGGTGGATGGGGTAACGACCGGGGAGCTGTTTTTT. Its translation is CASSLAVDGVTTGELFF. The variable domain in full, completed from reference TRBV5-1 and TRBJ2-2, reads KAGVTQTPRYLIKTRGQQVTLSCSPISGHRSVSWYQQTPGQGLQFLFEYFSETQRNKGNFPGRFSGRQFSNSRSEMNVSTLELGDSALYLCASSLAVDGVTTGELFFGEGSRLTVL.

The DNA for the CDR3 is TGTGCCAGCACGAAGACAAACACCATATATTTT. Amino acid sequence: CASTKTNTIYF. V is TRBV6-6 and J is TRBJ1-3; D is undetermined. Looked up from germline, CDR1 is MNHNY and CDR2 is SVGAGI (reference sequence). The CDR3 consists of 11 residues. The V and J ends lost 7 bases and 6 bases respectively, with 7 bases between them.

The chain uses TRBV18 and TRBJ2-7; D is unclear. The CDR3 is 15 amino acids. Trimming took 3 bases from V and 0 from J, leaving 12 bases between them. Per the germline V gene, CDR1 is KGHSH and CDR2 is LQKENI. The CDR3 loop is CASSPTYDSSYEQYF. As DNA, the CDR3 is TGTGCCAGCTCACCCACTTATGATAGCTCCTACGAGCAGTACTTC.

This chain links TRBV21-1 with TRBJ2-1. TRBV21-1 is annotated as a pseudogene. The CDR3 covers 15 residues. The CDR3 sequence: CASSKIAGPVNEQFF. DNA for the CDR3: TGTGCCAGCAGCAAAATCGCCGGGCCCGTCAATGAGCAGTTCTTC.

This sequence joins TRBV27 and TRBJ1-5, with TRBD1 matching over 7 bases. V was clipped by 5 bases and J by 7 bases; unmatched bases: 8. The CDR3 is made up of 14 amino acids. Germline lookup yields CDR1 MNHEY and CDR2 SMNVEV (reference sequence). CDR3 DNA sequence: TGTGCCAGCAGTCCCGGACAGGTCCGGCAGCCCCAGCATTTT. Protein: CASSPGQVRQPQHF.

The CDR3 bases are TGTGCCAGCAGTTCCCCTACCGTATCAGGGGGATATGGCTACACCTTC. Protein product: CASSSPTVSGGYGYTF. J is TRBJ1-2 and V is TRBV28; 7 bases fit TRBD1. V shed 4 bases, J shed 5 bases, and the junction held 13 bases outside the gene matches. Germline CDR1 MDHEN, CDR2 SYDVKM. The CDR3 runs 16 residues.

In DNA, the CDR3 is TGTGCCAGCAGCCCTGACACCTCTTCCTACGAGCAGTACTTC. Its translation: CASSPDTSSYEQYF. This chain joins TRBV3-1 (or the pseudogene TRBV3-2) and TRBJ2-7; D not certain. The CDR3 runs to 14 residues. Per germline, CDR1 LGHDT and CDR2 YNNKEL (reference sequence). V gave up 4 bases and J gave up 1 base, with 11 bases separating them.